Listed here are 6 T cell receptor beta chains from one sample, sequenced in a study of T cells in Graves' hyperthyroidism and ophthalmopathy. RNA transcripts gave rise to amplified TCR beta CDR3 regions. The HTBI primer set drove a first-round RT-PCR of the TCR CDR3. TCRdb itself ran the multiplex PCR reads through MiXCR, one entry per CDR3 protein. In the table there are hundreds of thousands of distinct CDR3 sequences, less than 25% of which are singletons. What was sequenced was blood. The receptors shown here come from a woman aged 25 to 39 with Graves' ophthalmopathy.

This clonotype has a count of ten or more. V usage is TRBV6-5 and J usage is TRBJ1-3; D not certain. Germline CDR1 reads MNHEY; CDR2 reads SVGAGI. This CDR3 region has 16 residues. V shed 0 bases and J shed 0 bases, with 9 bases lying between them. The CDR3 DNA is TGTGCCAGCAGTTACTCGTTTACGGACTCTGGAAACACCATATATTTT. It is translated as CASSYSFTDSGNTIYF.

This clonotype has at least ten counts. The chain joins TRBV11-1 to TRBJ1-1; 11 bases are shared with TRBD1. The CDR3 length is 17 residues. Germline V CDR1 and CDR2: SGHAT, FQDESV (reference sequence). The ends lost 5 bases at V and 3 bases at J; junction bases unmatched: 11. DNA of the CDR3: TGTGCCAGCAGCCCTCCCGGGACAGGGGGTGGTGACACTGAAGCTTTCTTT. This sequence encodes CASSPPGTGGGDTEAFF.

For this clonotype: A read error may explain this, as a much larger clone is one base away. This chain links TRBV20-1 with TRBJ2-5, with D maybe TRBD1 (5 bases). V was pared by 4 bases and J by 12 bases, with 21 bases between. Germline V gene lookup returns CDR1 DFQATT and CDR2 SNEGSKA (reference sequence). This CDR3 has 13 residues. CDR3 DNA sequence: TGCAGTGCTACCAGCTCTGGGGAAGGGGCCAAGTACTTC. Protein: CSATSSGEGAKYF.

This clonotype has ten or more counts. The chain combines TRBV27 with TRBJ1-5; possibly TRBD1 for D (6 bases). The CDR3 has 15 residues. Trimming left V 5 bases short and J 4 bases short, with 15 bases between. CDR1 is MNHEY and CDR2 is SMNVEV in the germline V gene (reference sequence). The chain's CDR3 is CASSPSPRGNQPQHF. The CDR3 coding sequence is TGTGCCAGCAGTCCCTCCCCGAGGGGGAATCAGCCCCAGCATTTT.

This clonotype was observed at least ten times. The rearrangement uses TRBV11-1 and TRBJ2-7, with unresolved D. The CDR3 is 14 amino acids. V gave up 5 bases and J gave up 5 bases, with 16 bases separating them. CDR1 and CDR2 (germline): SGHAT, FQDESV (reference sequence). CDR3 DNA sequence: TGTGCCAGCAGCCCCCTTGTTGGTGAGGACGAGCAGTACTTC. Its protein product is CASSPLVGEDEQYF.

The CDR3 here is CASSGTQLPSEPQHF. The CDR3 DNA sequence: TGTGCCAGCAGTGGCACACAGCTCCCGTCAGAGCCCCAGCATTTT. The chain has TRBV28 and TRBJ1-5; no reliable D call. V was shortened by 5 bases and J by 8 bases, with 19 bases between the two germline ends. CDR3 length: 15 amino acids. The germline CDR1 and CDR2 sequences are MDHEN and SYDVKM.